This T cell receptor beta chain was sequenced in a study of beta chain features in type 1 diabetes. Findings and caveats of the study: Naive, central memory and Treg TCRB repertoires seemed to resemble each other more closely in patients than they did in healthy donors.

Worth noting for this clone: What it binds is unknown.

Expressed TCRB transcripts were sequenced, since all the RNA that had been isolated was reverse transcribed. This table comes from immunoSEQ multiplex PCR, and its TCRdb copy is limited to in-frame clones, with some not included. The top ten hold over 0.035% of the sample, which has roughly 500,000 clones, about an eighth seen once. The receptor was derived from a woman younger than 30 in good health. The sequenced material came from naive CD4+ T cells from blood.

The DNA of the CDR3 is TGTGCCAGCAGTTTATTAGAGGGCTACGAGCAGTACGTC. The encoded protein is CASSLLEGYEQYV. The gene calls are TRBV27 and TRBJ2-7, with D maybe TRBD2 (5 bases). Deletions cut 1 base from V and 3 bases from J, with 7 bases between. CDR1 is MNHEY, CDR2 SMNVEV, per germline (reference sequence). This CDR3 contains 13 residues.